The source of this TCR beta chain is a study of T cells in Graves' hyperthyroidism and ophthalmopathy. TCR beta CDR3 region amplification was performed from RNA transcripts. Researchers ran a first-round RT-PCR on the TCR CDR3 using the HTBI primer set. TCRdb reprocessed the multiplex PCR reads via MiXCR and lists one record per CDR3 protein. The sample lists 330,000 or so distinct CDR3 sequences, less than 20% occurring once. In this sample, this clonotype turned up many times. Germline V gives CDR1 DFQATT, CDR2 SNEGSKA (reference sequence). The CDR3 has 13 amino acids. V lost 4 bases and J 5 bases, leaving 12 bases between the germline ends.

Input material: blood. The source of this sequence is a woman in her 40s with Graves' ophthalmopathy. The chain has TRBV20-1 and TRBJ1-5; no clear D gene. CDR3 in amino acids: CSANSASDQPQHF. In DNA form, the CDR3 reads TGCAGTGCTAATTCGGCTTCCGATCAGCCCCAGCATTTT.